The clone carrying this TCR beta chain is deemed medium-sized (0.01 to 0.1%). The target antigen is unknown. Unique molecular identifier tags were affixed to discrete cDNA molecules. MiXCR, run by TCRdb on the 5' RACE reads, gives a single entry per CDR3 protein. Counted here are roughly 40,000 distinct CDR3 sequences, under 8% occurring once; the ten biggest clones make up under 7.5%. Germline V CDR1 and CDR2: MNHEY, SMNVEV (reference sequence). The CDR3 covers 13 residues. The V gene lost 6 bases and the J gene lost 5 bases, with 11 bases spanning the gap. This sample is drawn from a study of early T cells in non-severe SARS-CoV-2 infection. Study in general: The study sequenced bulk RNA from unsorted whole blood, with chains unpaired.

Study outcomes and limitations: VDJdb matching, biased toward anti-spike CD8 responses, missed private and CD4 specificities.

The TCR was taken from an adult who was a healthcare worker with PCR-confirmed SARS-CoV-2 infection or an uninfected control (not recorded which). Sequenced: whole blood. This rearrangement joins TRBV27 to TRBJ1-5; perhaps TRBD1 as D (6 bases). CDR3 loop: CASSVGHHQPQHF. In nucleotides, the CDR3 is TGTGCCAGCAGCGTGGGACACCATCAGCCCCAGCATTTT.